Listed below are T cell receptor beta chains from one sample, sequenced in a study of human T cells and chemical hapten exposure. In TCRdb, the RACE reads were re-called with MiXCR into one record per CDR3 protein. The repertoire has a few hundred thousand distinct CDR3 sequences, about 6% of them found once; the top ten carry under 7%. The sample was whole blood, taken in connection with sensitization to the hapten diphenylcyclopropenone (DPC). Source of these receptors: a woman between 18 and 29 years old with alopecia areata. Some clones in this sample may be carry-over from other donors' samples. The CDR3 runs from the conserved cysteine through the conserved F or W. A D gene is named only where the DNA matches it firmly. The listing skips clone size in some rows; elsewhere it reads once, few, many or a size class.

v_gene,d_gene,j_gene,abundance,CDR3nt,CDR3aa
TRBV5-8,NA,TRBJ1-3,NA,TGTGCCAGCAGCTCAATGGAGGGATCATCTGGAAACACCATATATTTT,CASSSMEGSSGNTIYF
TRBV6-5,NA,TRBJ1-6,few,TGTGCCAGCAACCCAGGGGATTTTTATAATTCACCCCTCCACTTT,CASNPGDFYNSPLHF
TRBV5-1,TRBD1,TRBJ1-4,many,TGCGCCAGCAGCACGGGACAGGGTTCTGAAAAACTGTTTTTT,CASSTGQGSEKLFF
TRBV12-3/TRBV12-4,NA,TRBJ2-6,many,TGTGCCAGCAGTCATTCGTCCTCTGGGGCCAACGTCCTGACTTTC,CASSHSSSGANVLTF
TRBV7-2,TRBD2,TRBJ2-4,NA,TGTGCCAGCAGTTTGGCGTCCGGCGGGGGGCCCATTCAGTACTTC,CASSLASGGGPIQYF
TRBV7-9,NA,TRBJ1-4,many,TGTGCCAGCAGCGAGGAATCGCTTGCAACTAATGAAAAACTGTTTTTT,CASSEESLATNEKLFF
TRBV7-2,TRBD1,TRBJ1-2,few,TGTGCCAGCAGCTCCCAGACAGGGTCGATCTATGGCTACACCTTC,CASSSQTGSIYGYTF
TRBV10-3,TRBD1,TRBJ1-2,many,TGTGCCATCCGTGAACTAGGACAGGGAAATGGCTACACCTTC,CAIRELGQGNGYTF
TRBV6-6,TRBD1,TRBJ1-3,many,TGTGCCAGCACCCGGACAGGGGATGCTGGAAACACCATATATTTT,CASTRTGDAGNTIYF
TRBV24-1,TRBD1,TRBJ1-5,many,TGTGCCACCCTGGGACAGCCGGGTCAGCCCCAGCATTTT,CATLGQPGQPQHF
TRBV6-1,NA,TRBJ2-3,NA,TGTGCCAGCAGTGAAGTAGGGGCCCGCAGAGATACGCAGTATTTT,CASSEVGARRDTQYF
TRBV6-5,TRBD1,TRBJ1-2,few,TGTGCCAGCAGTAGGGACAGGGGGCAAGGCTACACCTTC,CASSRDRGQGYTF
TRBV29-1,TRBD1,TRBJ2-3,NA,TGCAGCGTTGAAGATCGGAGACAGGGGGCAGATACGCAGTATTTT,CSVEDRRQGADTQYF
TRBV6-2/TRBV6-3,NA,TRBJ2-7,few,TGTGCCAGCAACTTCGGCCCCTCCGCCTACGAGCAGTACTTC,CASNFGPSAYEQYF
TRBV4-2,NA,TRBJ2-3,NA,TGTGCCAGCAGCCAAAGGACGGCGTATGGTACGCAGTATTTT,CASSQRTAYGTQYF
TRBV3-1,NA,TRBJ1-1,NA,TGTGCCAGCAGCCAAGGGTATCGTCTTCCGGCTTTCTTT,CASSQGYRLPAFF
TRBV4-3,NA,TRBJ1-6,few,TGCGCCAGCAGCCTCCGGGCCGGTAATTCACCCCTCCACTTT,CASSLRAGNSPLHF
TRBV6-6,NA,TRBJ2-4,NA,TGTGCCAGCACCGACCCAGCCAAAAACATTCAGTACTTC,CASTDPAKNIQYF
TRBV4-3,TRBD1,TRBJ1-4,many,TGCGCCAGCAGCCAAGAATCCTCGGACAGGGTAGGAGAAAAACTGTTTTTT,CASSQESSDRVGEKLFF
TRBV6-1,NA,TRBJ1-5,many,TGTGCCAGCTCCCCCAGTAGGGGCAATCAGCCCCAGCATTTT,CASSPSRGNQPQHF
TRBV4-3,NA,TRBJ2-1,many,TGCGCCAGCAGCCAAGATGGGAACAGGTTAAATGAGCAGTTCTTC,CASSQDGNRLNEQFF
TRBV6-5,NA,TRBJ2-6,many,TGTGCCAGCAGCCAGTTCTCTGGGGCCAACGTCCTGACTTTC,CASSQFSGANVLTF
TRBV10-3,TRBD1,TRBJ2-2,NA,TGTGCCATCAGTGCGGGACAGGCCCACACCGGGGAGCTGTTTTTT,CAISAGQAHTGELFF
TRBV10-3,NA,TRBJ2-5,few,TGTGCCATCAGTGAGTCAGGGGGGAACCAAGAGACCCAGTACTTC,CAISESGGNQETQYF
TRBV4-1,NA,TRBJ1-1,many,TGCGCCAGCAGCCAAGAGACGGGTAAGGAGGGGGGCACTGAAGCTTTCTTT,CASSQETGKEGGTEAFF